This T cell receptor (beta chain) was sequenced for a study of beta chain features in type 1 diabetes. Regarding the study as a whole: Sequencing used cDNA, and cells with high TCR expression could therefore be over-represented.

Per the germline V gene, CDR1 is SEHNR and CDR2 is FQNEAQ (reference sequence). The V end lost 5 bases, the J end lost 6 bases, and 15 bases lay between the germline ends. The CDR3 runs 14 residues. The single heparinised draw taken from each donor contained roughly 100 mL of blood on average. The authors obtained over 95% purity in all sorted populations. Isolated RNA was reverse transcribed in full, so expressed TCRB transcripts were sequenced. Method: immunoSEQ multiplex PCR; TCRdb's copy keeps in-frame clones and lacks some. The repertoire consists of more than 85,000 clones, with about 40% occurring once and the leading ten covering 0.065%. Regarding this clone: Antigen: not known.

The chain uses TRBV7-9 and TRBJ2-3, with a weak D call TRBD2 (7 bases). Sequencing was carried out using stem cell memory CD4+ T cells from blood. The clonotype comes from a woman between 18 and 30 years old in good health. The DNA for the CDR3 is TGTGCCAGCAGCCTAACGGGGGGCTCCGATACGCAGTATTTT. Protein product: CASSLTGGSDTQYF.